The T cell receptor (beta chain) described here comes from a study of blood T cell repertoires in COVID-19. The CDR3 runs to 14 residues. Germline values: CDR1 SGHVS, CDR2 FQNEAQ. Trimming shortened V by 7 bases and J by 2 bases, and 13 bases separated the two germline ends. Assay: immunoSEQ multiplex PCR; the TCRdb copy retains only in-frame clones and omits some. Seen here are 380,000 or so clones, approximately 85% observed once, and the top ten hold more than 2%. The receptor comes from a woman in her forties with acute COVID-19. Sequenced sample: PBMCs or T cells enriched from blood (not recorded which). V and J are TRBV7-8 and TRBJ2-3; D possibly corresponds to TRBD2 (5 bases). The CDR3 region is CASKGGGLTDTQYF. In DNA, the CDR3 is TGTGCCAGCAAGGGCGGAGGCCTCACAGATACGCAGTATTTT.